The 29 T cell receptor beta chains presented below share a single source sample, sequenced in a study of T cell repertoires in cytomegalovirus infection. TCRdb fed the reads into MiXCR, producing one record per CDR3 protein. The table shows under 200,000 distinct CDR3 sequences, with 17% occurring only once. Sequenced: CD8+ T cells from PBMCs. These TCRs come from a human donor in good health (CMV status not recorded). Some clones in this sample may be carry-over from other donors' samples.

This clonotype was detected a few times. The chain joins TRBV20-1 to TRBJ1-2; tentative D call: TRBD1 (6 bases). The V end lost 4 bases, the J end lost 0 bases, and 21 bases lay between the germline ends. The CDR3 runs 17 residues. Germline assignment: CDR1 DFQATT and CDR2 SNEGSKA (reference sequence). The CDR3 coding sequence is TGCAGTGCTACACGAATTTACCGGGACACCTCTAACTATGGCTACACCTTC. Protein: CSATRIYRDTSNYGYTF.

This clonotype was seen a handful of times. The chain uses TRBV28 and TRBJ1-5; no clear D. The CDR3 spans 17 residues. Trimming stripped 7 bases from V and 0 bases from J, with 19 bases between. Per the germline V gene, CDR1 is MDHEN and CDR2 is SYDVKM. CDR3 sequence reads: CASTLPMGDYSNQPQHF. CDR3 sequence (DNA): TGTGCCAGCACCCTCCCGATGGGAGATTATAGCAATCAGCCCCAGCATTTT. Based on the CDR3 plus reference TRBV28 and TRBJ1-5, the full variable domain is DVKVTQSSRYLVKRTGEKVFLECVQDMDHENMFWYRQDPGLGLRLIYFSYDVKMKEKGDIPEGYSVSREKKERFSLILESASTNQTSMYLCASTLPMGDYSNQPQHFGDGTRLSIL.

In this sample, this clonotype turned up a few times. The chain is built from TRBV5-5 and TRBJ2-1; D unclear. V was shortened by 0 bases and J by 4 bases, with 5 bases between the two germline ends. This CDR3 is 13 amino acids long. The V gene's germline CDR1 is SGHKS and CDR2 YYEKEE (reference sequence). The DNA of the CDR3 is TGTGCCAGCAGCTTGGACATATACAATGAGCAGTTCTTC. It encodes CASSLDIYNEQFF.

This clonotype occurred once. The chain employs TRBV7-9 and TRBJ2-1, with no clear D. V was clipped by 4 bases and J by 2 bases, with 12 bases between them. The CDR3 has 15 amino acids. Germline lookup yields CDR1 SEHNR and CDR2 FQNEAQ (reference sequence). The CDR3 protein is CASSSQEFPYNEQFF. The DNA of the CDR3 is TGTGCCAGCAGCTCCCAGGAGTTCCCCTACAATGAGCAGTTCTTC.

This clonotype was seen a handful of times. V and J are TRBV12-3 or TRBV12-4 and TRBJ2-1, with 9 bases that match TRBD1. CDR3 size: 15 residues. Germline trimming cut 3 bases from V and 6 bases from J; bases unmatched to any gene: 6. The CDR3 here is CASSLGTGRPNEQFF. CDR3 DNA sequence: TGTGCCAGCAGTTTGGGGACAGGGCGTCCCAATGAGCAGTTCTTC.

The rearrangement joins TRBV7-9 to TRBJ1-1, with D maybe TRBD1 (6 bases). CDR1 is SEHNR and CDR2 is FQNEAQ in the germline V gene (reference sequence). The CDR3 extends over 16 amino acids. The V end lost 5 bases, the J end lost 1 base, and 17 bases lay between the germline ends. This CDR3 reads CASSPGQGSRNTEAFF. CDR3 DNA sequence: TGTGCCAGCAGCCCAGGCCAGGGGTCGCGGAACACTGAAGCTTTCTTT.

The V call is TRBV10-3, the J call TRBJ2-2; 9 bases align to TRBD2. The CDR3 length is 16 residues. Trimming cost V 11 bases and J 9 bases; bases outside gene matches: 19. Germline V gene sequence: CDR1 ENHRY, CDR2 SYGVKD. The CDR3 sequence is CAVQIAGEAVDRELFF. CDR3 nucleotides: TGTGCCGTCCAGATAGCGGGAGAGGCTGTGGACCGGGAGCTGTTTTTT.

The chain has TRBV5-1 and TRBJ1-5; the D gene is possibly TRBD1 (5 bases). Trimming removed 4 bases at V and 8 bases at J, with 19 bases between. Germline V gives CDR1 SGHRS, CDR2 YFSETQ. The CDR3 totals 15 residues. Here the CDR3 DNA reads TGCGCCAGCAGCGGGCTCGACAGCCTGAGGGAGCCCCAGCATTTT. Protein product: CASSGLDSLREPQHF.

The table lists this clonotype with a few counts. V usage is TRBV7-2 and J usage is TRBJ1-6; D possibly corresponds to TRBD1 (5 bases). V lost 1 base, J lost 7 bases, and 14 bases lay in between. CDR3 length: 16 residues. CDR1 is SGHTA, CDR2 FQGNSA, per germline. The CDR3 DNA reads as TGTGCCAGCAGCTTAGATATTACAGGAGAGAATTCACCCCTCCACTTT. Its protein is CASSLDITGENSPLHF.

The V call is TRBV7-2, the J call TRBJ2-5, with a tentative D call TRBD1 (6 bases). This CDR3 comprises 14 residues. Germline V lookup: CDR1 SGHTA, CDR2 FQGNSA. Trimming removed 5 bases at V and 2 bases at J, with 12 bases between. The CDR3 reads CASSLGAYQETQYF. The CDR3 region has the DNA TGTGCCAGCAGCCTGGGGGCTTATCAAGAGACCCAGTACTTC.

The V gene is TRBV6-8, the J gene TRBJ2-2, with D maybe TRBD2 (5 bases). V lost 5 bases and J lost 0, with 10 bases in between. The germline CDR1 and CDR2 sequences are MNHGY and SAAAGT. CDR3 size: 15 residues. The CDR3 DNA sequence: TGTGCCAGCAGTCGGGGTGTACCGAACACCGGGGAGCTGTTTTTT. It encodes CASSRGVPNTGELFF.

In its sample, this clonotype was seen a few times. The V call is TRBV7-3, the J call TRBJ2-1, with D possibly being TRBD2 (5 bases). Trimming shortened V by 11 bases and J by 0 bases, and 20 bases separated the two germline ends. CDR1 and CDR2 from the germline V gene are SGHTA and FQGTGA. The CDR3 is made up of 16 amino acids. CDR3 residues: CASSRLASSSYNEQFF. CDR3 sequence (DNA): TGTGCCTCCTCGCGGCTAGCCTCGAGCTCCTACAATGAGCAGTTCTTC. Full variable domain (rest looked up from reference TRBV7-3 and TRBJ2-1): GAGVSQTPSNKVTEKGKYVELRCDPISGHTALYWYRQSLGQGPEFLIYFQGTGAADDSGLPNDRFFAVRPEGSVSTLKIQRTERGDSAVYLCASSRLASSSYNEQFFGPGTRLTVL.

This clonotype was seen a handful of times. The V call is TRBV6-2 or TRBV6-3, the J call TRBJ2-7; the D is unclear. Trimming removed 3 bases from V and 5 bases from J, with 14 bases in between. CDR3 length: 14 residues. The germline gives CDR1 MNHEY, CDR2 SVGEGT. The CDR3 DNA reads TGTGCCAGCAGTTATGGATTCCTCAGCGACGAGCAGTACTTC. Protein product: CASSYGFLSDEQYF.

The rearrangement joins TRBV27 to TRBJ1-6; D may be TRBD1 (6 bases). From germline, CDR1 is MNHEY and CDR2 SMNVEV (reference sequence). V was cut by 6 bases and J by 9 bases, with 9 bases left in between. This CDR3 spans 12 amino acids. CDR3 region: CASRLGGSPLHF. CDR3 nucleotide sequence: TGTGCCAGCAGGCTAGGGGGTTCACCCCTCCACTTT.

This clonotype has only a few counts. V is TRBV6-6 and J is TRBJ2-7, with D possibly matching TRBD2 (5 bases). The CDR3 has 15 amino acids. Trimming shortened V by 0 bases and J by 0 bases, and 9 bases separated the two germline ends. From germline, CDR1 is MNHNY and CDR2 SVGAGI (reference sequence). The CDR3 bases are TGTGCCAGCAGTTACTCCGGCGGGTACTCCTACGAGCAGTACTTC. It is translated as CASSYSGGYSYEQYF.

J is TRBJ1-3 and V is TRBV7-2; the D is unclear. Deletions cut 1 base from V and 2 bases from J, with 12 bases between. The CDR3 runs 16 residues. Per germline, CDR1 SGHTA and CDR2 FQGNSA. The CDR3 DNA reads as TGTGCCAGCAGCTTAGAAGAGGGCCCTCCTGGAAACACCATATATTTT. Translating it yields CASSLEEGPPGNTIYF.

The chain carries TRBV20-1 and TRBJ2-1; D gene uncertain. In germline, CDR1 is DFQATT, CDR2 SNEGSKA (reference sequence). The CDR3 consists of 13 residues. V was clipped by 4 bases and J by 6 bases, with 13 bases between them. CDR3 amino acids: CSAMVLSGNEQFF. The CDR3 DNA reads TGCAGTGCTATGGTTCTAAGTGGCAATGAGCAGTTCTTC.

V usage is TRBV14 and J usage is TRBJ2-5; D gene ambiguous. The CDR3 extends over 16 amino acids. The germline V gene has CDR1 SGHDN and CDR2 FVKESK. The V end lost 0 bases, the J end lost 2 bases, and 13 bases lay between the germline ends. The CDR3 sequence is CASSQELTVGQETQYF. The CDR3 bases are TGTGCCAGCAGCCAAGAACTCACAGTAGGGCAAGAGACCCAGTACTTC.

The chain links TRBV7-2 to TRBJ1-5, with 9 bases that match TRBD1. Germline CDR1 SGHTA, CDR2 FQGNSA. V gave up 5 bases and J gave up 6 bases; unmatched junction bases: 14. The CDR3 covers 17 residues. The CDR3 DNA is TGTGCCAGCAGCCTAAGACAGCCGGGACAGGGAATTCAGCCCCAGCATTTT. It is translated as CASSLRQPGQGIQPQHF.

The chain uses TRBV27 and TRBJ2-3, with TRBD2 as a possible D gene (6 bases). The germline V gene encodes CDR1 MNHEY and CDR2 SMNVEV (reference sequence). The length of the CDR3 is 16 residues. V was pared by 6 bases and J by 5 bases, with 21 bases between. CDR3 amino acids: CASSLLASEGIDTQYF. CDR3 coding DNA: TGTGCCAGCAGCCTGCTAGCGTCCGAGGGAATAGATACGCAGTATTTT.

Here the CDR3 reads CASSESGFGQPQHF. The DNA of the CDR3 is TGTGCCAGCAGTGAATCTGGGTTCGGTCAGCCCCAGCATTTT. The V call is TRBV6-1, the J call TRBJ1-5; D not certain. Germline-derived CDR1 and CDR2 are MNHNS and SASEGT. This CDR3 contains 14 residues. V shed 2 bases and J shed 6 bases, with 11 bases lying between them.

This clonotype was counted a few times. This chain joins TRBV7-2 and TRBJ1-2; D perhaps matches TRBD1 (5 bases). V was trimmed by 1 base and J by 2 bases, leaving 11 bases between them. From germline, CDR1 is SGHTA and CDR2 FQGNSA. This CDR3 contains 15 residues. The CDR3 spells CASSLESGTNYGYTF. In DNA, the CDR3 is TGTGCCAGCAGCTTAGAGTCAGGGACCAACTATGGCTACACCTTC.

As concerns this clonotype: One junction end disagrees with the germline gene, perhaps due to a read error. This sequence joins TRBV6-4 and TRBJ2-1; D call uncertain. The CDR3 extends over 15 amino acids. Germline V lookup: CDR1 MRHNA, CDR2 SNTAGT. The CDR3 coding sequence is TGTGACAGCAGTTACTCTGGGTACTCCTACAATGAGCAGTTCTTC. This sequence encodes CDSSYSGYSYNEQFF.

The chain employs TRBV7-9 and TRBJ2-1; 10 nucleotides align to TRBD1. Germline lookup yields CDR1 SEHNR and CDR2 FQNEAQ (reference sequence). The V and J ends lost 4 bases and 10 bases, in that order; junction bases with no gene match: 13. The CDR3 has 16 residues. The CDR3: CASSSAPGQGLWEQFF. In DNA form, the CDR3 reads TGTGCCAGCAGCTCCGCACCGGGACAGGGGCTTTGGGAGCAGTTCTTC.

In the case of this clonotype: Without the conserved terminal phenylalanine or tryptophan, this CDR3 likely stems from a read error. The CDR3 coding sequence is TGTGCCAGCAGCCCTCTGAAAGGGTACCACGAGCAGTACTCC. It is translated as CASSPLKGYHEQYS. The chain joins TRBV7-6 to TRBJ2-7; no firm D call. The CDR3 has 14 residues. Germline V gives CDR1 SGHVS, CDR2 FNYEAQ. The ends were cut back, 5 bases at V and 5 bases at J, with 16 bases in the middle.

CDR3 in amino acids: CASSLSSPDNEQFF. The CDR3 region has the DNA TGTGCCAGCAGTCTCAGCTCACCGGACAATGAGCAGTTCTTC. The genes are TRBV27 and TRBJ2-1, with D unresolved. V lost 5 bases to trimming and J lost 5 bases, with 13 bases between them. This CDR3 is built from 14 residues. Per germline, CDR1 MNHEY and CDR2 SMNVEV (reference sequence).

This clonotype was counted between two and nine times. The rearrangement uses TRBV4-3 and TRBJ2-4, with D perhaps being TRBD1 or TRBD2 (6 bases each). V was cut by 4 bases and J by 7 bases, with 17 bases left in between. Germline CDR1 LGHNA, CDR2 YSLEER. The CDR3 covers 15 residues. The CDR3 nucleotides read TGCGCCAGCAGCCCTCTGGTGGGGGCGGGGAACATTCAGTACTTC. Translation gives CASSPLVGAGNIQYF.

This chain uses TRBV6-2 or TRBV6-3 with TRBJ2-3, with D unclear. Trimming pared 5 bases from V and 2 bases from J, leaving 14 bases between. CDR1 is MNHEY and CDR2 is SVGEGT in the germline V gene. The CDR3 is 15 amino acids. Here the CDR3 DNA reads TGTGCCAGCAGTCCGTCCGTTGTATACACAGATACGCAGTATTTT. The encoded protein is CASSPSVVYTDTQYF.

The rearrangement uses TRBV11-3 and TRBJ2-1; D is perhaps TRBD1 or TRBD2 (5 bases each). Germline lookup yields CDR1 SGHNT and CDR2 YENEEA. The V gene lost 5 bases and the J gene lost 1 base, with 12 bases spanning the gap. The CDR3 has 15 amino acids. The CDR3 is CASSPGPRSYNEQFF. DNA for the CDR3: TGTGCCAGCAGCCCGGGACCGCGGTCCTACAATGAGCAGTTCTTC.